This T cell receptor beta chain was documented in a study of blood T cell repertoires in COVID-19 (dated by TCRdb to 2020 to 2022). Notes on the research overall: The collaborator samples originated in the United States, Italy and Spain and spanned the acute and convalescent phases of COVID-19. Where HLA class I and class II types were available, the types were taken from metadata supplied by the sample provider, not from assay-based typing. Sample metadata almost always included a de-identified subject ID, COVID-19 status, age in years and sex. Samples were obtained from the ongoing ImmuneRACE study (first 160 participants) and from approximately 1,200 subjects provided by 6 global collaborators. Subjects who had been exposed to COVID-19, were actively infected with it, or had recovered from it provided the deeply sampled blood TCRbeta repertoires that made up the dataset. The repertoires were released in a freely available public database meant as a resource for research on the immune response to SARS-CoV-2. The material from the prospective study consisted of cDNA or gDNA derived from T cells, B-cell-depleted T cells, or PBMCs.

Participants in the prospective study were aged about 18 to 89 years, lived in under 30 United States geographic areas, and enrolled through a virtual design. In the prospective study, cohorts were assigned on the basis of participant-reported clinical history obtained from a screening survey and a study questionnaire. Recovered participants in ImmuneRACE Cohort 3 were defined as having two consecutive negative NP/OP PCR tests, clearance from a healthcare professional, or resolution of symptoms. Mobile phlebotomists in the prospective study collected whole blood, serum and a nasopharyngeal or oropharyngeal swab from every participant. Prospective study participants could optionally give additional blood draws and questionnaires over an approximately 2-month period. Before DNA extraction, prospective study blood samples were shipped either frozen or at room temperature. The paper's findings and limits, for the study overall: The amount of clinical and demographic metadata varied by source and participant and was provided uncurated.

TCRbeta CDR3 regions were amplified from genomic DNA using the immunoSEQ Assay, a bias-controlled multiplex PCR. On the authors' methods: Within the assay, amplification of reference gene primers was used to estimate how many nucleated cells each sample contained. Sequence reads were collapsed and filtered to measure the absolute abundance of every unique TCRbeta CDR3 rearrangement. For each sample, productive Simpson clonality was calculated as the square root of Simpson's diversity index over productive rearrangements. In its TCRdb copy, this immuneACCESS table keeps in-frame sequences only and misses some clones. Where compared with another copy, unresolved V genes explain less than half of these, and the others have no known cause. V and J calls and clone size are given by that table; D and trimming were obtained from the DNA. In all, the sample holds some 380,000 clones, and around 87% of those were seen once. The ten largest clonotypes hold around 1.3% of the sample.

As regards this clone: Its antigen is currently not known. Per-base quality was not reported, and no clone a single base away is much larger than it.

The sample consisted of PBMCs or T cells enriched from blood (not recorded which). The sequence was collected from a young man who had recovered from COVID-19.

Read as DNA, the sequence is TGTGCCAGCAGCTTATTCGGGGGTGCGCATCAGCCCCAGCATTTT. Translated, it gives CASSLFGGAHQPQHF. The chain joins TRBV7-2 to TRBJ1-5; TRBD1 is a weak D gene call, 5 bases matching. The CDR3 measures 15 amino acids from cysteine to phenylalanine. Only the CDR3 part of the read is kept: 45 bases, read in frame from the first base. The junction carries 13 bases between V and J, which are trimmed by 2 bases and 5 bases respectively. Based on the germline V gene, the CDR1 and CDR2 sequences are SGHTA and FQGNSA.